This TCR beta chain was captured in a study of T cell responses to AZD1222 COVID-19 vaccine (dated by TCRdb to the early 2020s). Study-level background: Because spike-specific TCR depth and breadth did not differ between the two schedules, AZD1222 recipients who got a second dose at roughly 4 weeks were pooled with those who got a second dose at roughly 12 weeks. Trial participants were enrolled by age into 18-55, 56-69 and 70-plus year subgroups, with about 150, 27 and 61 TCR-sequenced participants respectively. A total of about 230 trial participants underwent TCR sequencing, of whom around 200 received two doses of AZD1222 and about 26 received two doses of the MenACWY control vaccine.

The CDR3, from cysteine to phenylalanine, totals 15 residues. This entry keeps only the CDR3 DNA: 45 bases, framed from base 1. Via the germline V gene, CDR1 is SGHTA and CDR2 FQGNSA. V is pruned by 5 bases and J by 5 bases, leaving 8 bases of the junction without a gene match. The time point label of this sample denotes: baseline before first vaccination. Vaccinee samples were obtained from the UK trials COV001 and COV002, which included a single-blind randomized controlled phase 2/3 trial of AZD1222 (ChAdOx1 nCoV-19) in healthy adults. For TCRbeta chain sequencing, PBMC samples from trial participants were taken at day 0 and at day 28 after the second dose. What the work shows at the level of the full study, not this receptor alone: Conclusions about previously exposed vaccinees are limited, since just five to seven AZD1222 recipients were seropositive for SARS-CoV-2 at baseline. CD4 TCRs associated with the vaccine covered the entire spike protein, and the dominant responses were in regions 160-218 and 743-854. The 56-69-year group was small, and its depth increase did not reach significance, likely because of low power. Because no day 14 peak-response samples were available, the repertoires could be characterized only after the peak T cell response. Participants were mostly white British, with more females than males. The authors suggested clonal diversity may have been underestimated. After two AZD1222 doses, both the breadth and the depth of spike-specific TCRs were significantly higher than at day 0 and than in MenACWY recipients. Nearly half of unique spike-specific TCRs reportedly recognized epitopes outside regions mutated in the B.1.351 and B.1.1.7 variants.

Details on this clone: The antigen it binds to is not known. Per-nucleotide qualities are absent, and no much larger clonotype sits a single base away.

The CDR3 regions of human TCRbeta chains were analyzed by immunosequencing. Concerning the study's data processing: TCRs in the repertoires were compared against a reference library of SARS-CoV-2-specific TCRs that had been generated with the MIRA antigen-specificity platform. Breadth was defined as the fraction of unique TCRs that were SARS-CoV-2-associated. Depth was defined as the fraction of total T cells that were SARS-CoV-2-associated. Using the MIRA data, every spike-specific TCR was mapped to the spike region that the TCR reacted to and assigned to either a CD4 or a CD8 class. Log10-transformed breadth and depth values were compared by one-way ANOVA with Sidak's multiple comparisons tests. Here the immuneACCESS table is served through TCRdb, limited to in-frame sequences with V and J called. Missing clones are a known gap in these copies; in checked studies unresolved V genes cover under half, and the rest lacks a known reason. The DNA was the basis for D and trimming; V, J and clone size are from that table. The sample records 100,000 to 120,000 clones, around 83% of which are singletons. The top ten constitute about 3% of the sample.

The rearranged chain carries TRBV7-2 and TRBJ2-5, with 10 bases in between that match TRBD2. The sample in question was peripheral blood, obtained on day 0 of AZD1222 vaccination. The origin of this receptor is an adult in good health. The CDR3 reads as follows: CASSTSGVSGETQYF. The nucleotide sequence is given as TGTGCCAGCAGCACTAGCGGGGTCTCCGGGGAGACCCAGTACTTC.